This paragraph covers one T cell receptor (beta chain) sequence. Its antigen remains unidentified. A 5'RACE template-switching step, the method used to make TCR cDNA, added a universal primer site and UMIs. TCRdb independently ran MiXCR on the 5' RACE reads; one entry per CDR3 protein. The data show a few hundred thousand distinct CDR3 sequences, 3% to 4.5% seen once. The germline gives CDR1 DFQATT, CDR2 SNEGSKA (reference sequence). Trimming removed 3 bases from V and 7 bases from J, with 15 bases in between. There are 13 residues in the CDR3. This sample is part of a study of T cells after yellow fever vaccination. Study outcomes and limitations: Clones from primary vaccination mostly reappeared after the booster (approximately 96% CD4, approximately 88% CD8). Peaking faster, on day 5 versus 15, the secondary response was nonetheless weaker. There was a small share of clonotypes that showed up in both the CD4 and CD8 compartments.

This sequence originates from a man younger than 30 who received the YFV17D yellow fever vaccine. The chain links TRBV20-1 to TRBJ1-2, with D hard to call. The sequencing here drew on PBMCs, taken 5 days after the yellow fever booster vaccination. The CDR3 nucleotides are TGCAGTGCTAGTTCTGGGGTTCAGGTTGGCTACACCTTC. Its translation: CSASSGVQVGYTF.